This T cell receptor beta chain comes out of a study of OX40 agonist ivuxolimab in advanced cancers. As for the study in general: Checkpoint inhibitors had been given previously to 35% to 50% of patients.

The CDR3 consists of 14 residues. CDR1 is SGHKS and CDR2 is YYEKEE in the germline V gene (reference sequence). V lost 2 bases, J lost 5 bases, and 2 bases stayed unmatched. Study-level findings and limits: Specificity for antigen went undetermined in the expanded peripheral T cells. Both blood CD4+ and CD8+ T cells showed clonal growth by week 6 at 0.1 to 3.0 mg/kg.

Assay used: immunoSEQ multiplex PCR; TCRdb lists only in-frame clones, some missing. The sample has under 100,000 clones, less than 95% seen once. With regard to this clone: Its antigen is unknown.

Patients were ruled out by autoimmune disease history or systemic immunosuppression. This sequence originates from an adult with an advanced solid tumor such as melanoma, head and neck, liver or kidney cancer. The chain combines TRBV5-5 with TRBJ1-1; 11 bases match TRBD1. The sample consisted of CD4+ or CD8+ T cells sorted from blood, taken in a trial of the OX40 agonist ivuxolimab. The chain's CDR3 is CASSFGDRGTEAFF. Written as DNA, the CDR3 is TGTGCCAGCAGCTTTGGGGACAGGGGGACTGAAGCTTTCTTT.